The following is a TCR beta chain sequence with its context. This clone was seen a single time. Its antigen target is currently unknown. The junction departs from the called germline gene at one end, perhaps through a read error. The source of the sample is a study of T cell changes during pregnancy in multiple sclerosis (dated by TCRdb to between 2019 and 2020). Concerning the study at large: The study examined how the T cell repertoire changed over the course of pregnancy in women with multiple sclerosis.

Receptor libraries were prepared by the immunoSEQ multiplex PCR assay. TCRdb took over this immuneACCESS table, retaining in-frame rearrangements with V and J assigned. Such tables are incomplete; in checked studies, under half of the missing clones stem from an unresolved V gene, and the remainder is unexplained. The sample has approximately 70,000 clones on record, around 92% of them singletons. The ten biggest clones cover roughly 1.3% of the sample. For CDR1 and CDR2, the germline V gene lists SQVTM and ANQGSEA. The CDR3 goes from the cysteine to the phenylalanine over 12 residues. Only CDR3 DNA remains: 36 bases, in frame from the first base.

The sample in question was peripheral blood, obtained in the second trimester of pregnancy. The sequence was obtained from a female donor in good health, enrolled as a control in a pregnancy study. The chain couples TRBV29-1 to TRBJ2-7; the central 10 bases match TRBD2. The CDR3 protein: CPSGGLSYEQYF. At the DNA level, the sequence is TGTCCTAGCGGGGGCCTCTCCTACGAGCAGTACTTC.